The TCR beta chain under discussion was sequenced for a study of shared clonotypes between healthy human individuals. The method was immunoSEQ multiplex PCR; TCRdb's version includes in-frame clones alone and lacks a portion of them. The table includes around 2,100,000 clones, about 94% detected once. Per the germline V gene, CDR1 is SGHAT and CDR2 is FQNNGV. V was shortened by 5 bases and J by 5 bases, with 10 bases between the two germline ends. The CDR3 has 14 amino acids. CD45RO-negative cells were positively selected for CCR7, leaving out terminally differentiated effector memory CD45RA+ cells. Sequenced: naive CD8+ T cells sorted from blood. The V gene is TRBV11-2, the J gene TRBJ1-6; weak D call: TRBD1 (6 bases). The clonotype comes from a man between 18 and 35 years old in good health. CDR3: CASSPQGNNSPLHF. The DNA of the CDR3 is TGTGCCAGCAGCCCCCAGGGGAATAATTCACCCCTCCACTTT.